This TCR beta chain was retrieved from a study of Ad26.COV2.S vaccination and SARS-CoV-2 variants. Study-wide background: Donor was assigned to the Ad26.COV2.S arm of trial COV1001. Overall study findings and caveats: Spike-specific responses of CD8+ and CD4+ T cells were reported to display substantial breadth after vaccination. It is possible that the TCR breadth and depth analyses underestimated the total T cell responses.

Using immunoSEQ multiplex PCR, the repertoire was profiled, and TCRdb retains in-frame clones only, with some absent. The table shows some 290,000 clones, with about 86% occurring only once. A note on this clone: The antigen is unknown.

The CDR3 runs to 15 residues. The V gene lost 3 bases and the J gene lost 5 bases, with 14 bases spanning the gap. From germline, CDR1 is KGHSH and CDR2 LQKENI. Treatment meaning: roughly 18 received Ad26.COV2.S at low or high dose, single or two shots; roughly five received placebo; per-sample allocation not given. All samples were drawn on day 63, counting from the first vaccine or placebo injection. The chain combines TRBV18 with TRBJ2-1, with a weak D call TRBD2 (5 bases). This receptor was taken from a person aged 18-65 years who received the Ad26.COV2.S COVID-19 vaccine or a placebo. The sequencing used peripheral blood, collected in a trial of Ad26.COV2.S vaccine versus placebo. Here the CDR3 reads CASSPSRGRNNEQFF. The CDR3 bases are TGTGCCAGCTCACCCTCCCGGGGTAGGAACAATGAGCAGTTCTTC.